This T cell receptor (beta chain) was recovered during a study of blood T cell repertoires in COVID-19. Sequencing used immunoSEQ multiplex PCR; TCRdb keeps in-frame clones, though not all of them. The table records around 200,000 clones, 87% of them present only once. The clonotype was recovered from a man aged 55 to 70 who had recovered from COVID-19. Sequenced sample: peripheral blood.

The CDR3 reads CASSPGQGNTGELFF. CDR3 nucleotide sequence: TGTGCCAGCAGTCCTGGACAGGGAAACACCGGGGAGCTGTTTTTT. The rearrangement joins TRBV7-9 to TRBJ2-2; 8 bases are a match to TRBD1. V lost 6 bases to trimming and J lost 2 bases; unmatched junction nucleotides: 5. The CDR3 contains 15 residues. The germline gives CDR1 SEHNR, CDR2 FQNEAQ (reference sequence).